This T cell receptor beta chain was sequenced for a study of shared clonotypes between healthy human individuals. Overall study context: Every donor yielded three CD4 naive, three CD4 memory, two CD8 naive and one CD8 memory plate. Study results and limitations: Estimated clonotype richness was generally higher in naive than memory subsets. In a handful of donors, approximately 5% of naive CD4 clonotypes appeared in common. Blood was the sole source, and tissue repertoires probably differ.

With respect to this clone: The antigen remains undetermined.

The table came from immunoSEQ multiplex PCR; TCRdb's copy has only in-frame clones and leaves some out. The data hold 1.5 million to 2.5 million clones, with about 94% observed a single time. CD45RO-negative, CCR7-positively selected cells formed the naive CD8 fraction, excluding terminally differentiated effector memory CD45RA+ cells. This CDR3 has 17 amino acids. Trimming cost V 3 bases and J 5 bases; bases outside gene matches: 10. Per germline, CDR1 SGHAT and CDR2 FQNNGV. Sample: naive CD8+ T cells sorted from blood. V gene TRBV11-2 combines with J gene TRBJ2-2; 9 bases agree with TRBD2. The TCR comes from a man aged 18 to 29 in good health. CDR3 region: CASSFEFSGGETGELFF. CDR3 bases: TGTGCCAGCAGCTTTGAGTTTAGCGGGGGTGAAACCGGGGAGCTGTTTTTT.